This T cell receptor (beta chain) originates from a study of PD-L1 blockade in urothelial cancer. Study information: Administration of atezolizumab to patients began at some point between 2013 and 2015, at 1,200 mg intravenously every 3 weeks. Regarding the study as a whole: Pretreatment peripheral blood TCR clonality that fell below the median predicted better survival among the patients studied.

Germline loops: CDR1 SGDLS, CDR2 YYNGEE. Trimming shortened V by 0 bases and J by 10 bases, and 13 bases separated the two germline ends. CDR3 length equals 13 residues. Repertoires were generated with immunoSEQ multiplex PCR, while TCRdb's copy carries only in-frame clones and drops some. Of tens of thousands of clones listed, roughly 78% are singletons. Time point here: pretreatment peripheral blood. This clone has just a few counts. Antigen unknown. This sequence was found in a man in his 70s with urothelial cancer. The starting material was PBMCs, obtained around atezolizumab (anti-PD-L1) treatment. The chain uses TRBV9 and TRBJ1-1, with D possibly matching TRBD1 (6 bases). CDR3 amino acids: CASSVVPGEGAFF. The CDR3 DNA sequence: TGTGCCAGCAGCGTAGTTCCAGGGGAGGGAGCTTTCTTT.